Below are 5 T cell receptor beta chains sequenced from a single sample in a study of blood T cell repertoires in COVID-19. Using immunoSEQ multiplex PCR, the repertoire was profiled, and TCRdb retains in-frame clones only, with some absent. The table has 150,000 to 250,000 clones, more than 65% seen once; the top ten hold less than 9.5%. The sequencing sample was made of PBMCs or T cells enriched from blood (not recorded which). The receptors originated from a man aged 35 to 55 who had recovered from COVID-19.

This clone has a handful of counts. The chain recombines TRBV9 with TRBJ2-2; 11 positions agree with TRBD1. The CDR3 spans 15 residues. The V segment lost 4 bases and the J segment 7 bases; nucleotides outside the gene matches: 6. The germline CDR1 and CDR2 sequences are SGDLS and YYNGEE. The CDR3 sequence: CASSSRDRGFGELFF. CDR3 nucleotide sequence: TGTGCCAGCAGCTCCAGGGACAGGGGGTTCGGGGAGCTGTTTTTT.

DNA for the CDR3: TGTGCCAGCAGCGAACAGACATTGGCTGGAAACACCATATATTTT. It encodes CASSEQTLAGNTIYF. V is TRBV7-9 and J is TRBJ1-3; no reliable D call. V shed 5 bases and J shed 2 bases, with 13 bases lying between them. The CDR3 is 15 amino acids. CDR1 and CDR2 (germline): SEHNR, FQNEAQ (reference sequence).

CDR3 in amino acids: CASSLDSVSYNSPLHF. Here the CDR3 DNA reads TGTGCCAGCAGCTTAGATTCGGTCTCCTATAATTCACCCCTCCACTTT. The chain is built from TRBV7-2 and TRBJ1-6, with D hard to call. The CDR3 runs 16 residues. Trimming left V 1 base short and J 0 bases short, with 7 bases between. Germline CDR1 and CDR2: SGHTA and FQGNSA.

The chain has TRBV27 and TRBJ2-5, with 10 bases that match TRBD2. Per germline, CDR1 MNHEY and CDR2 SMNVEV (reference sequence). Trimming removed 6 bases from V and 2 bases from J; junction bases left unmatched: 3. CDR3 length: 14 residues. The CDR3 bases are TGTGCCAGCAGGCGGACTAGCGGACAAGAGACCCAGTACTTC. Amino acids: CASRRTSGQETQYF.

V usage is TRBV6-5 and J usage is TRBJ1-5; possible D gene TRBD1, 6 bases. CDR1 is MNHEY, CDR2 SVGAGI, per germline. V lost 4 bases and J 1 base, leaving 11 bases between the germline ends. The length of the CDR3 is 15 residues. This CDR3 reads CASSSQGRSNQPQHF. CDR3 coding DNA: TGTGCCAGCAGTTCACAGGGTAGAAGCAATCAGCCCCAGCATTTT.